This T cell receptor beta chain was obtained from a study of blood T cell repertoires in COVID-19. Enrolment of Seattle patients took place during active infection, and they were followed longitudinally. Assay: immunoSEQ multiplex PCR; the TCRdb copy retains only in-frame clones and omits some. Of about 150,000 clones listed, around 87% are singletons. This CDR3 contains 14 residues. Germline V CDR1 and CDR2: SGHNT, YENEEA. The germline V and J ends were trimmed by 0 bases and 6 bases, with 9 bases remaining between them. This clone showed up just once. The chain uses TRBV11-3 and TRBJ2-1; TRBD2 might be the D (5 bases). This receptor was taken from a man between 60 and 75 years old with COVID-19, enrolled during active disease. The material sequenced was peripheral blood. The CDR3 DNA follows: TGTGCCAGCAGCTTAGACCACACTAGCAATGAGCAGTTCTTC. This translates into CASSLDHTSNEQFF.